This passage covers 2 T cell receptor beta chains from one sample sequenced in a study of blood T cell repertoires in COVID-19. Measured with immunoSEQ multiplex PCR; TCRdb has only the in-frame clones, and not every one. The table lists 250,000 to 300,000 clones, 85% to 90% of them singletons. The sequenced sample was peripheral blood. These receptors originate from a man between 18 and 29 years old with active or convalescent COVID-19.

This rearrangement joins TRBV2 to TRBJ1-1, with 10 bases that match TRBD1. The CDR3 is made up of 14 amino acids. V was clipped by 8 bases and J by 5 bases; unmatched bases: 8. Germline V CDR1 and CDR2: SNHLY, FYNNEI. The CDR3 bases are TGTGCCAGCCGGGACAGGGGTGGGGGGACTGAAGCTTTCTTT. Translated, it gives CASRDRGGGTEAFF.

This chain joins TRBV5-1 and TRBJ2-6; perhaps TRBD2 as D (5 bases). The CDR3 contains 17 residues. Per the germline V gene, CDR1 is SGHRS and CDR2 is YFSETQ. The germline V and J ends were trimmed by 0 bases and 3 bases, with 13 bases remaining between them. CDR3 in DNA: TGCGCCAGCAGCTTGGCCTGGCAGGCGGGTGGGGCCAACGTCCTGACTTTC. This translates into CASSLAWQAGGANVLTF.